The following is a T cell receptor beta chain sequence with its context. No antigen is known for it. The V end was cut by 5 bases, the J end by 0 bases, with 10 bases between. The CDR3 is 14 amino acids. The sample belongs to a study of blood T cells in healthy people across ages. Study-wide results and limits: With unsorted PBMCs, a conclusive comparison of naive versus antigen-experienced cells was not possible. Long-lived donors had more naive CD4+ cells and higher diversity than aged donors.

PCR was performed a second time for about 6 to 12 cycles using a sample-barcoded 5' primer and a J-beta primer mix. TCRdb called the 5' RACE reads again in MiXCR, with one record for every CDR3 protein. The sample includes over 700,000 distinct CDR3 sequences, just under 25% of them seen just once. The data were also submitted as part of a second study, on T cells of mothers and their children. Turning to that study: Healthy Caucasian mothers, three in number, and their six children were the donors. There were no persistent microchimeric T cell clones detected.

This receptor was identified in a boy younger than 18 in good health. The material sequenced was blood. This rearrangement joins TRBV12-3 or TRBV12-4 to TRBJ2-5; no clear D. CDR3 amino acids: CASSNLGYQETQYF. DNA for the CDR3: TGTGCCAGCAGTAACCTGGGGTACCAAGAGACCCAGTACTTC.